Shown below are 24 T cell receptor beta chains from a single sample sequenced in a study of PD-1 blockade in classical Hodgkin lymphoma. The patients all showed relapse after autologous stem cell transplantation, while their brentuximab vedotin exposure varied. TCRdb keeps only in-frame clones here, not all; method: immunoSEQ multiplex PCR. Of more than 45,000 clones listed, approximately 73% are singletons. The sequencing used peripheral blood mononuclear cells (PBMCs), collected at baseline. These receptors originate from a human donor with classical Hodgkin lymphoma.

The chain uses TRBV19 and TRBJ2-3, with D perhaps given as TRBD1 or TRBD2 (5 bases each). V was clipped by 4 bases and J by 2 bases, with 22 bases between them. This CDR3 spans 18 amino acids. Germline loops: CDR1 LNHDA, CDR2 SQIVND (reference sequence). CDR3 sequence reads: CASSTLKYRTFPTDTQYF. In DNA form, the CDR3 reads TGTGCCAGTAGTACCCTTAAGTACAGGACTTTTCCCACAGATACGCAGTATTTT.

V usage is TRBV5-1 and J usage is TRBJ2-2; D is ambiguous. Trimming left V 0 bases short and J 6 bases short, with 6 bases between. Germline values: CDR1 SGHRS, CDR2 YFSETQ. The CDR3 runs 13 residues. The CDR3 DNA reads TGCGCCAGCAGCTTGGTGGGTGCCGGGGAGCTGTTTTTT. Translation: CASSLVGAGELFF.

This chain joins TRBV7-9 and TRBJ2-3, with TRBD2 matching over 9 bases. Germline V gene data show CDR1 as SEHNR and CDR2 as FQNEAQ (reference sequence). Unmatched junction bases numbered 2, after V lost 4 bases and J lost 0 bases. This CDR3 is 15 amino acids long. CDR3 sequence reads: CASSWTSASTDTQYF. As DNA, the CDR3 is TGTGCCAGCAGCTGGACTAGCGCTAGCACAGATACGCAGTATTTT. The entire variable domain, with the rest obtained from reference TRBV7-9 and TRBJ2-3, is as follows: DTGVSQNPRHKITKRGQNVTFRCDPISEHNRLYWYRQTLGQGPEFLTYFQNEAQLEKSRLLSDRFSAERPKGSFSTLEIQRTEQGDSAMYLCASSWTSASTDTQYFGPGTRLTVL.

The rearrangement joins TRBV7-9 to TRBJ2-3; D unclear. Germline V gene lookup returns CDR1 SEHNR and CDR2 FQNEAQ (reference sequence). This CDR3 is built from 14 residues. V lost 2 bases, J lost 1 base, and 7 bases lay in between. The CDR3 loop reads CASSLNGGTDTQYF. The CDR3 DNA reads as TGTGCCAGCAGCTTAAACGGTGGCACAGATACGCAGTATTTT.

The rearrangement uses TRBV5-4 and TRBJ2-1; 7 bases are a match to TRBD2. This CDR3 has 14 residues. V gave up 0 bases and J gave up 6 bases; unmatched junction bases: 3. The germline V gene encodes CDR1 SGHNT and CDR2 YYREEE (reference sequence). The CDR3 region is CASSLGGSSNEQFF. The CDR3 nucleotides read TGTGCCAGCAGCTTGGGCGGGAGTAGCAATGAGCAGTTCTTC. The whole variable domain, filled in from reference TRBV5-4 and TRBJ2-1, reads ETGVTQSPTHLIKTRGQQVTLRCSSQSGHNTVSWYQQALGQGPQFIFQYYREEENGRGNFPPRFSGLQFPNYSSELNVNALELDDSALYLCASSLGGSSNEQFFGPGTRLTVL.

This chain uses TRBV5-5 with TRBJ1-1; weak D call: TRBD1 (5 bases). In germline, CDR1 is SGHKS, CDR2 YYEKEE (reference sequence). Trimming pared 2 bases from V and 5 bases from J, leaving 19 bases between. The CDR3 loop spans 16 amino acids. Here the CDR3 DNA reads TGTGCCAGCAGCTTTGACAGACCCACCGAAAGGACTGAAGCTTTCTTT. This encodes CASSFDRPTERTEAFF.

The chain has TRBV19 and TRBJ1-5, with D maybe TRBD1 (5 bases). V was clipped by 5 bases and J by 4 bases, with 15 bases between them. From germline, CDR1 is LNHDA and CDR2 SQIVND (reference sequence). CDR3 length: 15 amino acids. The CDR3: CASSLFGGTNQPQHF. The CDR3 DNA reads TGTGCCAGTAGTTTATTCGGGGGAACTAATCAGCCCCAGCATTTT.

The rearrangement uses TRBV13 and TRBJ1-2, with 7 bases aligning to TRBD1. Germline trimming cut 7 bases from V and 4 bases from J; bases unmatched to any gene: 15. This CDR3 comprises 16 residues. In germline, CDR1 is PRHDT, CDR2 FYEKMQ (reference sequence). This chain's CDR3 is CASTHGQASVSYGYTF. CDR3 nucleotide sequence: TGTGCCAGCACCCATGGACAGGCCTCAGTGAGCTATGGCTACACCTTC.

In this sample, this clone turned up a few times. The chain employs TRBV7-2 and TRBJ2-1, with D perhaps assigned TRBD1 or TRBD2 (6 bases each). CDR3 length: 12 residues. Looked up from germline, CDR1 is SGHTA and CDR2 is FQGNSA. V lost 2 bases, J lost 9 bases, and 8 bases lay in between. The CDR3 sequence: CASSLKGGEQFF. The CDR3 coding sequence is TGTGCCAGCAGCTTAAAGGGGGGTGAGCAGTTCTTC.

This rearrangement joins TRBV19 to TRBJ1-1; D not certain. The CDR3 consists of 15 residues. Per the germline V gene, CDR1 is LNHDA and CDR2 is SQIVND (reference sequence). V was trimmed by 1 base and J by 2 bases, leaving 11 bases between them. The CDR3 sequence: CASSIGEQKNTEAFF. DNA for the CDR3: TGTGCCAGTAGTATAGGAGAGCAAAAAAACACTGAAGCTTTCTTT.

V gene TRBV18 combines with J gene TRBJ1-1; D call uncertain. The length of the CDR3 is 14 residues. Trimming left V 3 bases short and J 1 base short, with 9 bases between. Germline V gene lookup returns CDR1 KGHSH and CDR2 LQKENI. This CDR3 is CASSPTTSNTEAFF. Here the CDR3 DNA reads TGTGCCAGCTCACCGACGACCTCGAACACTGAAGCTTTCTTT.

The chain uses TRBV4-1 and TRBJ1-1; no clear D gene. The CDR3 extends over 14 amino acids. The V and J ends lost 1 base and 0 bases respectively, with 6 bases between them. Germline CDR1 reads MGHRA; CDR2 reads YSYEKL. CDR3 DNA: TGCGCCAGCAGCCAAGTGGGGTTGAACACTGAAGCTTTCTTT. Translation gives CASSQVGLNTEAFF.

The DNA for the CDR3 is TGCAGCGTTGTGCTCCCAATGGACTATGGCTACACCTTC. Its protein product is CSVVLPMDYGYTF. The chain joins TRBV29-1 to TRBJ1-2; D call uncertain. Germline V lookup: CDR1 SQVTM, CDR2 ANQGSEA. The ends were cut back, 4 bases at V and 3 bases at J, with 12 bases in the middle. CDR3 length: 13 residues.

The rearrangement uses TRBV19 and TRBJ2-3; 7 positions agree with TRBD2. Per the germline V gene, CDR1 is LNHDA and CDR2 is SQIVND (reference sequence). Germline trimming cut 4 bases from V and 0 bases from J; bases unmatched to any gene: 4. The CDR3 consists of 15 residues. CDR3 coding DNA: TGTGCCAGTAGTAGTCCGGGACTAAGCACAGATACGCAGTATTTT. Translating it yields CASSSPGLSTDTQYF. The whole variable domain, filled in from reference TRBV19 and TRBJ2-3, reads DGGITQSPKYLFRKEGQNVTLSCEQNLNHDAMYWYRQDPGQGLRLIYYSQIVNDFQKGDIAEGYSVSREKKESFPLTVTSAQKNPTAFYLCASSSPGLSTDTQYFGPGTRLTVL.

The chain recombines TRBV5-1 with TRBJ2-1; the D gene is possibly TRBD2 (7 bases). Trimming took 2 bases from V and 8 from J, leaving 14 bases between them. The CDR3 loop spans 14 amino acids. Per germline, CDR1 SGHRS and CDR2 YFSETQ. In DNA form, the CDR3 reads TGCGCCAGCAGCTTAGGTGGGGGGGCGGATGAGCAGTTCTTC. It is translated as CASSLGGGADEQFF.

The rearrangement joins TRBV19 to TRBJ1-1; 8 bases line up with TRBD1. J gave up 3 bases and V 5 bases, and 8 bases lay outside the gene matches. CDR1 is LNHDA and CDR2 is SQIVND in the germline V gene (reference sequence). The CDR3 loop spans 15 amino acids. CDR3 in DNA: TGTGCCAGTAGTTTCAGGGGGCTGTGGGACACTGAAGCTTTCTTT. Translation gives CASSFRGLWDTEAFF.

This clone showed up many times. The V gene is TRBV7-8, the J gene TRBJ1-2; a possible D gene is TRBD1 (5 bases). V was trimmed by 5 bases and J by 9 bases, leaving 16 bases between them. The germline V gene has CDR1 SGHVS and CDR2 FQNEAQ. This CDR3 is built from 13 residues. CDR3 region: CASSTGTLGSYTF. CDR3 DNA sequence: TGTGCCAGCAGCACCGGGACCCTCGGGAGCTACACCTTC. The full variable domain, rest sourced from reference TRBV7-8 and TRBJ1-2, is GAGVSQSPRYKVAKRGQDVALRCDPISGHVSLFWYQQALGQGPEFLTYFQNEAQLDKSGLPSDRFFAERPEGSVSTLKIQRTQQEDSAVYLCASSTGTLGSYTFGSGTRLTVV.

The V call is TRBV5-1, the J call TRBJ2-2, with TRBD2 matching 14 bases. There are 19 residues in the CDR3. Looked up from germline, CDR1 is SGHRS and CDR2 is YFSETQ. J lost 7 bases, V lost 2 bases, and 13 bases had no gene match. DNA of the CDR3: TGCGCCAGCAGCTTTTTGGGACTAGCGGGGGCCGTAACGGACGGGGAGCTGTTTTTT. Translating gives CASSFLGLAGAVTDGELFF.

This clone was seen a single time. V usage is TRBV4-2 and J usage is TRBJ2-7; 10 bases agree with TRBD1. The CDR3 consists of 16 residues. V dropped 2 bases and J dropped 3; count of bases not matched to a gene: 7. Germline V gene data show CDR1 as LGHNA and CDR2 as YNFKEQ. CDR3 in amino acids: CASSQPLDRGDYEQYF. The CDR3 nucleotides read TGTGCCAGCAGCCAACCATTGGACAGGGGGGACTACGAGCAGTACTTC.

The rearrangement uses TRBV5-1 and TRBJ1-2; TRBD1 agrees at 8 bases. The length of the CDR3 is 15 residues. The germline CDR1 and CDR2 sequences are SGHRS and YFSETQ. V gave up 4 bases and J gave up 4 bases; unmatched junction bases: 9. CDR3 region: CASSPTGAHLYGYTF. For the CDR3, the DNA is TGCGCCAGCAGCCCGACAGGGGCCCACCTCTATGGCTACACCTTC.

The CDR3: CASSPSHGASPYF. The CDR3 nucleotides read TGTGCCAGCTCACCAAGTCACGGGGCATCCCCGTACTTC. This chain joins TRBV18 and TRBJ2-7, with D perhaps being TRBD1 or TRBD2 (5 bases each). The CDR3 loop spans 13 amino acids. Germline V gives CDR1 KGHSH, CDR2 LQKENI. Trimming removed 2 bases at V and 12 bases at J, with 17 bases between.

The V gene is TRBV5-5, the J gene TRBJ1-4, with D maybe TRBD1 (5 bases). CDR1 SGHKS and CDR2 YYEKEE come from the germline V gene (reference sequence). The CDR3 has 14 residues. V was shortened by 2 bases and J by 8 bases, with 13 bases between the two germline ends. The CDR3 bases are TGTGCCAGCAGCTTCCAGGGCACGGGGGAAAAACTGTTTTTT. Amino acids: CASSFQGTGEKLFF.

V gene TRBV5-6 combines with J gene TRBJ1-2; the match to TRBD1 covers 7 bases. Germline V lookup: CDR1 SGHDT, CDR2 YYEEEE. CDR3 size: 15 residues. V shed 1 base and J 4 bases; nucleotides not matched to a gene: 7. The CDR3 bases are TGTGCCAGCAGCTTGCCCGGGACAGTTTTCTATGGCTACACCTTC. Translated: CASSLPGTVFYGYTF.

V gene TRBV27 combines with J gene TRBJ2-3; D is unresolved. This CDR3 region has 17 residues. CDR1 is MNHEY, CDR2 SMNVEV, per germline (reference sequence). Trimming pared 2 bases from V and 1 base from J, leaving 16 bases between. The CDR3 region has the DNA TGTGCCAGCAGTTTACCCGCAGGAGCTCTCGGCACAGATACGCAGTATTTT. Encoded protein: CASSLPAGALGTDTQYF.